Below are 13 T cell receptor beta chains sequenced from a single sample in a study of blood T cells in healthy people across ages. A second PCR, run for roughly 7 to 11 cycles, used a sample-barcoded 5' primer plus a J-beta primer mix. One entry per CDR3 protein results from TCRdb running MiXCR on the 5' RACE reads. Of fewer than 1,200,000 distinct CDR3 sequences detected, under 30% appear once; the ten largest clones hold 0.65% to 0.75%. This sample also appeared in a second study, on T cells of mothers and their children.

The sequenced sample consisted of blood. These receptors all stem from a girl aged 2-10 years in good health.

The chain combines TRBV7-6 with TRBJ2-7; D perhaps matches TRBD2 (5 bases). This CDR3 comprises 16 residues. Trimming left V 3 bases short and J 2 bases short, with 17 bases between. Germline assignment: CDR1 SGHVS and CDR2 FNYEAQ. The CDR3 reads CASSLEEKVFTYEQYF. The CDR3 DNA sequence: TGTGCCAGCAGCTTGGAGGAGAAAGTATTTACCTACGAGCAGTACTTC.

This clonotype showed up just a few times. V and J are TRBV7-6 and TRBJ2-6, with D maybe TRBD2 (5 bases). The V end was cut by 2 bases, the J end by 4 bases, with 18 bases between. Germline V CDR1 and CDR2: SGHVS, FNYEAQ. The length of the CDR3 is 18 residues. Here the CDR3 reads CASSLKEGVPMGANVLTF. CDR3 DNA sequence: TGTGCCAGCAGCTTAAAAGAGGGCGTTCCGATGGGGGCCAACGTCCTGACTTTC.

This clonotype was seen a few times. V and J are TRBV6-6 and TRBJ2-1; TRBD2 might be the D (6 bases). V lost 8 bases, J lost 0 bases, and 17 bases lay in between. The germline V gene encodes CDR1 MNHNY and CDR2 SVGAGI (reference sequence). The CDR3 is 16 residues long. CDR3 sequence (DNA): TGTGCCAGCGGTAGGTTAGCGGAACCCTCCTACAATGAGCAGTTCTTC. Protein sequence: CASGRLAEPSYNEQFF.

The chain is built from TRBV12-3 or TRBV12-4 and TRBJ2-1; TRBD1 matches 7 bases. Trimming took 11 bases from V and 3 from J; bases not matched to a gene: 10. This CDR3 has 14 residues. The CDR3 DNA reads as TGTGCCCGCATCCCGACAGGGCTCTACAATGAGCAGTTCTTC. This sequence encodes CARIPTGLYNEQFF.

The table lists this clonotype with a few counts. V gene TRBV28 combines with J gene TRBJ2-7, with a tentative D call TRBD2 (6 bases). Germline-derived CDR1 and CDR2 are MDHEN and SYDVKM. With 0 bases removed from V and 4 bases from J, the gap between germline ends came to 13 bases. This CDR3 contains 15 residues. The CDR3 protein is CASSLWVSGRYEQYF. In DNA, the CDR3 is TGTGCCAGCAGTTTATGGGTGTCCGGGAGATACGAGCAGTACTTC.

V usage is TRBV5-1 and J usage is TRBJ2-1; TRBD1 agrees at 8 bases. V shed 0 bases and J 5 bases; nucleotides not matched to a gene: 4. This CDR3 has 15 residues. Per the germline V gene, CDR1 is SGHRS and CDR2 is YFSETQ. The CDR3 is CASSLVQGADNEQFF. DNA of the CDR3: TGCGCCAGCAGCTTGGTTCAGGGGGCCGACAATGAGCAGTTCTTC.

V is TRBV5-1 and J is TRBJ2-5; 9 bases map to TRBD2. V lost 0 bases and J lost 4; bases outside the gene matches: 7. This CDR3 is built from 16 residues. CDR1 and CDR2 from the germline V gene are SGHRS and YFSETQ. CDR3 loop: CASSLVIAGDLETQYF. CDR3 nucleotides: TGCGCCAGCAGCTTGGTTATAGCGGGGGATTTAGAGACCCAGTACTTC.

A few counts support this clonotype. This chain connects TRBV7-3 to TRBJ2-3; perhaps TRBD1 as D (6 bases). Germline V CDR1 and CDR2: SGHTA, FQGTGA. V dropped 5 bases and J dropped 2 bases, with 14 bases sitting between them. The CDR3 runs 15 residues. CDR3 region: CASSLTGDTTDTQYF. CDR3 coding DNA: TGTGCCAGCAGCCTCACTGGGGACACCACAGATACGCAGTATTTT.

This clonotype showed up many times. DNA of the CDR3: TGTGCCAGCAGGACTAGCGGGAGCTCCTACGAGCAGTACTTC. Protein product: CASRTSGSSYEQYF. The J gene is TRBJ2-7, the V gene TRBV7-2; TRBD2 agrees at 12 bases. V lost 6 bases, J lost 0 bases, and 0 bases stayed unmatched. The CDR3 covers 14 residues. Germline-derived CDR1 and CDR2 are SGHTA and FQGNSA.

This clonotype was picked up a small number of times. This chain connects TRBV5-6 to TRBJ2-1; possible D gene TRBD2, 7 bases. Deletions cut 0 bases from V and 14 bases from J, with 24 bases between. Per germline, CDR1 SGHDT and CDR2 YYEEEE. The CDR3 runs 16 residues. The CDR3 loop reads CASSLEGLAALEGEFF. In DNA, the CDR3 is TGTGCCAGCAGCTTGGAGGGTCTAGCGGCCCTAGAGGGGGAGTTCTTC. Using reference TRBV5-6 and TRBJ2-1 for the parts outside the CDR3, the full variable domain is DAGVTQSPTHLIKTRGQQVTLRCSPKSGHDTVSWYQQALGQGPQFIFQYYEEEERQRGNFPDRFSGHQFPNYSSELNVNALLLGDSALYLCASSLEGLAALEGEFFGPGTRLTVL.

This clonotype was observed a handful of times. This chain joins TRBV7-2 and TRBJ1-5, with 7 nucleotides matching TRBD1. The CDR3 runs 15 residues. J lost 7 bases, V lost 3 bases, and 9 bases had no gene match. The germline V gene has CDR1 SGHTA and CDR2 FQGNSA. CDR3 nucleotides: TGTGCCAGCAGCTTTAGACAGGGAGGGGGACAGCCCCAGCATTTT. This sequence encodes CASSFRQGGGQPQHF.

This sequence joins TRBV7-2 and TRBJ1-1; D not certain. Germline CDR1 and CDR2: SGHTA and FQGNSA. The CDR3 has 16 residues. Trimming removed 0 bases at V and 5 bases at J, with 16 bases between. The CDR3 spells CASSLASTTAGTEAFF. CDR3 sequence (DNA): TGTGCCAGCAGCTTAGCGAGCACGACCGCGGGGACTGAAGCTTTCTTT.

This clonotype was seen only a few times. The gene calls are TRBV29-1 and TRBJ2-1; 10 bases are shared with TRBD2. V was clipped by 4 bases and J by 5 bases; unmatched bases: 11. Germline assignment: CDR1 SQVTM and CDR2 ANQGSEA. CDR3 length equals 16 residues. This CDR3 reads CSVVPSGGVGDNEQFF. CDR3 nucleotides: TGCAGCGTTGTCCCCAGCGGGGGGGTTGGGGACAATGAGCAGTTCTTC.